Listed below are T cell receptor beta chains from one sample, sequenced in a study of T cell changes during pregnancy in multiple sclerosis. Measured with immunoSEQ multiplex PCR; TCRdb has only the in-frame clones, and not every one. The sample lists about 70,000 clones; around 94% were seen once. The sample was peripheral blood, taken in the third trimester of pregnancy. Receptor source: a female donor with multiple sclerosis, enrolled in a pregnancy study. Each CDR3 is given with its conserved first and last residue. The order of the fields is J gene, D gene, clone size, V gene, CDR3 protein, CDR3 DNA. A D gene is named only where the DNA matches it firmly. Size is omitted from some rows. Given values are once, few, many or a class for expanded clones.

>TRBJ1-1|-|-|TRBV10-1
CASSVAGGRDTEAFF
TGCGCCAGCAGTGTGGCCGGGGGAAGGGACACTGAAGCTTTCTTT
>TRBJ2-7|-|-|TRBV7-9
CASSLDWSQGGRDEQYF
TGTGCCAGCAGCTTAGACTGGTCCCAGGGCGGAAGGGACGAGCAGTACTTC
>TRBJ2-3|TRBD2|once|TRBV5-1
CASASAGGQYF
TGCGCCAGCGCCTCAGCGGGGGGCCAGTATTTT
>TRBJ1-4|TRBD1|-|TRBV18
CASSPGQGEKLFF
TGTGCCAGCTCCCCCGGACAGGGGGAAAAACTGTTTTTT
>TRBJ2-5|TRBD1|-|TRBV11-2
CASSQRQGAWETQYF
TGTGCCAGCAGCCAAAGACAGGGGGCATGGGAGACCCAGTACTTC
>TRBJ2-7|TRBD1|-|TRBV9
CASSAGGTGSYEQYF
TGTGCCAGCAGCGCCGGAGGGACAGGGTCCTACGAGCAGTACTTC
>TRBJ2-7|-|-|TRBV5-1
CASSLAAGNRYEQYF
TGCGCCAGCAGCTTGGCCGCGGGTAATCGGTACGAGCAGTACTTC
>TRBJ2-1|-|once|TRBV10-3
CAIGQQSYNEQFF
TGTGCCATCGGTCAACAGTCTTACAATGAGCAGTTCTTC
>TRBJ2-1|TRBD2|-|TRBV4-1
CASSQEGLAGRNEQFF
TGCGCCAGCAGCCAAGAAGGCCTAGCGGGGCGAAATGAGCAGTTCTTC
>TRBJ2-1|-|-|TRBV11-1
CASSLAASTGRQFF
TGTGCCAGCAGCTTAGCCGCGTCGACAGGCAGGCAGTTCTTC
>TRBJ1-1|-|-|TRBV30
CAWSAGGSEAFF
TGTGCCTGGAGTGCGGGCGGGTCTGAAGCTTTCTTT
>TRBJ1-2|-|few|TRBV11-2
CASSLEAGVRGYTF
TGTGCCAGCAGCTTAGAAGCAGGGGTCCGTGGCTACACCTTC
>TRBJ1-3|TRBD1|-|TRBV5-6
CASSFRTGVGVGSGNTIYF
TGTGCCAGCAGCTTTCGGACAGGGGTCGGCGTCGGCTCTGGAAACACCATATATTTT
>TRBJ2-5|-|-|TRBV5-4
CASSLARGTETQYF
TGTGCCAGCAGCTTGGCCAGGGGTACAGAGACCCAGTACTTC
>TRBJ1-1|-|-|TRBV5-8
CASSRRAGTYTEAFF
TGTGCCAGCAGCAGGAGGGCAGGGACGTACACTGAAGCTTTCTTT
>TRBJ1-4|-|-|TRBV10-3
CAISGGEDEKLFF
TGTGCCATCAGTGGAGGGGAGGATGAAAAACTGTTTTTT
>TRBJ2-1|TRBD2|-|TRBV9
CASSGSGGSYNEQFF
TGTGCCAGCAGCGGTAGCGGGGGCTCCTACAATGAGCAGTTCTTC
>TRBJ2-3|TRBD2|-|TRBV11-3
CASSPGLAGNTDTQYF
TGTGCCAGCAGCCCCGGACTAGCGGGAAACACAGATACGCAGTATTTT
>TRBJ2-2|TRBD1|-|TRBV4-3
CASSPGDRDFTGELFF
TGCGCCAGCAGCCCCGGAGACAGGGATTTCACCGGGGAGCTGTTTTTT
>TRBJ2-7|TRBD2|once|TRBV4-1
CASSQDQTSAIYEQYF
TGCGCCAGCAGCCAAGATCAAACTAGCGCGATCTACGAGCAGTACTTC
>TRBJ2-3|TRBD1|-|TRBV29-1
CSVEDRGQGYTDTQYF
TGCAGCGTTGAAGATCGGGGACAGGGATACACAGATACGCAGTATTTT
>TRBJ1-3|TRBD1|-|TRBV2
CASSVLGTDTIYF
TGTGCCAGCAGTGTTCTGGGGACAGACACCATATATTTT
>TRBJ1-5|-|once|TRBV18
CASSPTGNNQPQHF
TGTGCCAGCTCCCCTACAGGAAACAATCAGCCCCAGCATTTT
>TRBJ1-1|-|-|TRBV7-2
CASSIGTTLGGSAEAFF
TGTGCCAGCAGCATAGGGACCACCCTGGGAGGTTCCGCTGAAGCTTTCTTT
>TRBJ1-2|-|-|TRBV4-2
CASSQGGGYTF
TGTGCCAGCAGCCAAGGGGGCGGCTACACCTTC
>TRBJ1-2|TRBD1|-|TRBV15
CATSRGEDRGYGYTF
TGTGCCACCAGCAGAGGAGAGGACAGGGGCTATGGCTACACCTTC
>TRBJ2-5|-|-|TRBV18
CASSEGTDQETQYF
TGTGCCAGCTCGGAGGGGACAGATCAAGAGACCCAGTACTTC